This T cell receptor (beta chain) comes out of a study of T-cell reconstitution after alpha-beta-depleted transplantation in children. Preparation of the TCRbeta library used unique molecular identifiers. From the PCR reads, TCRdb called clonotypes with MiXCR, one entry per CDR3 protein. This sample carries approximately 350,000 distinct CDR3 sequences, 13% of them seen once, and the ten largest clones take around 4.1%. Looked up from germline, CDR1 is SEHNR and CDR2 is FQNEAQ (reference sequence). The CDR3 extends over 15 amino acids. V gave up 5 bases and J gave up 6 bases; unmatched junction bases: 8.

This receptor was taken from a human donor who donated a stem cell graft to a child with Fanconi anemia. This specimen consisted of PBMCs, obtained from the stem cell graft. The rearrangement joins TRBV7-9 to TRBJ2-4; the match to TRBD2 covers 9 bases. The CDR3: CASSERGGGLNIQYF. DNA of the CDR3: TGTGCCAGCAGCGAACGCGGGGGGGGCCTAAACATTCAGTACTTC.